A selection of T cell receptor beta chains follows, all from one sample in a study of blood T cell repertoires in COVID-19. Sequencing was performed with immunoSEQ multiplex PCR; in TCRdb, only in-frame clones are kept and a portion is missing. This sample carries around 150,000 clones, over 75% of them seen once, and the ten largest clones take roughly 11%. The specimen sequenced was peripheral blood. The receptors come from a human donor in a cohort sampled during active COVID-19. The CDR3 runs from the conserved cysteine through the conserved F or W. The order of the fields is V gene, clone size, CDR3 length, D gene, J gene, CDR3 protein, CDR3 DNA. A D gene is named only where the DNA matches it firmly. A row's size may be missing; if present it is once, few, many or a size class.

V gene: TRBV4-3; clone size: few; CDR3 length: 15; D gene: NA; J gene: TRBJ2-3; CDR3 protein: CASSPRDRMGDTQYF; CDR3 DNA: TGCGCCAGCAGCCCGCGGGACCGAATGGGAGATACGCAGTATTTT
V gene: TRBV15; clone size: NA; CDR3 length: 16; D gene: NA; J gene: TRBJ2-6; CDR3 protein: CATSRDLSSGANVLTF; CDR3 DNA: TGTGCCACCAGCAGAGATTTGAGCTCTGGGGCCAACGTCCTGACTTTC
V gene: TRBV10-2; clone size: NA; CDR3 length: 16; D gene: TRBD2; J gene: TRBJ2-5; CDR3 protein: CASRETSGWWEETQYF; CDR3 DNA: TGCGCCAGCAGAGAGACTAGCGGGTGGTGGGAAGAGACCCAGTACTTC
V gene: TRBV5-6; clone size: NA; CDR3 length: 16; D gene: NA; J gene: TRBJ1-1; CDR3 protein: CASSTGLRGDGTEAFF; CDR3 DNA: TGTGCCAGCAGCACGGGACTCCGGGGCGACGGCACTGAAGCTTTCTTT
V gene: TRBV4-3; clone size: once; CDR3 length: 15; D gene: NA; J gene: TRBJ1-1; CDR3 protein: CASSQDYRVATEAFF; CDR3 DNA: TGCGCCAGCAGCCAAGATTACAGGGTGGCCACTGAAGCTTTCTTT
V gene: TRBV7-2; clone size: NA; CDR3 length: 16; D gene: TRBD1; J gene: TRBJ2-1; CDR3 protein: CASSPPGTGVGNEQFF; CDR3 DNA: TGTGCCAGCAGCCCCCCCGGGACAGGGGTCGGGAATGAGCAGTTCTTC
V gene: TRBV3-1/TRBV3-2; clone size: NA; CDR3 length: 17; D gene: TRBD2; J gene: TRBJ2-2; CDR3 protein: CASSQVTGGPNTGELFF; CDR3 DNA: TGTGCCAGCAGCCAAGTAACGGGAGGTCCCAACACCGGGGAGCTGTTTTTT
V gene: TRBV9; clone size: NA; CDR3 length: 14; D gene: NA; J gene: TRBJ2-1; CDR3 protein: CASSVGGSRDEQFF; CDR3 DNA: TGTGCCAGCAGCGTAGGTGGTAGTCGCGATGAGCAGTTCTTC
V gene: TRBV7-3; clone size: once; CDR3 length: 15; D gene: NA; J gene: TRBJ1-4; CDR3 protein: CASSLSGGTNEKLFF; CDR3 DNA: TGTGCCAGCAGCTTATCGGGGGGAACTAATGAAAAACTGTTTTTT
V gene: TRBV19; clone size: NA; CDR3 length: 11; D gene: NA; J gene: TRBJ1-1; CDR3 protein: CASSYYTEAFF; CDR3 DNA: TGTGCCAGTAGTTATTACACTGAAGCTTTCTTT
V gene: TRBV30; clone size: few; CDR3 length: 13; D gene: NA; J gene: TRBJ2-7; CDR3 protein: CAWEGSGYYEQYF; CDR3 DNA: TGTGCCTGGGAGGGTTCAGGGTACTACGAGCAGTACTTC
V gene: TRBV11-2; clone size: NA; CDR3 length: 14; D gene: NA; J gene: TRBJ1-6; CDR3 protein: CASAREAHNSPLHF; CDR3 DNA: TGTGCCAGCGCTAGGGAGGCCCATAATTCACCCCTCCACTTT
V gene: TRBV27; clone size: NA; CDR3 length: 18; D gene: NA; J gene: TRBJ2-3; CDR3 protein: CASSLSRGGSLGTDTQYF; CDR3 DNA: TGTGCCAGCAGTTTATCGAGGGGGGGGAGTTTGGGCACAGATACGCAGTATTTT
V gene: TRBV10-3; clone size: NA; CDR3 length: 16; D gene: TRBD1; J gene: TRBJ1-5; CDR3 protein: CAISETGQGEGQPQHF; CDR3 DNA: TGTGCCATCAGTGAAACCGGACAGGGAGAAGGCCAGCCCCAGCATTTT
V gene: TRBV2; clone size: NA; CDR3 length: 14; D gene: TRBD1; J gene: TRBJ1-4; CDR3 protein: CASIHRGGNEKLFF; CDR3 DNA: TGTGCCAGCATTCACAGGGGTGGGAATGAAAAACTGTTTTTT
V gene: TRBV3-1/TRBV3-2; clone size: NA; CDR3 length: 15; D gene: NA; J gene: TRBJ1-2; CDR3 protein: CASSQRGRRDYGYTF; CDR3 DNA: TGTGCCAGCAGCCAGCGGGGACGGAGAGACTATGGCTACACCTTC
V gene: TRBV7-2; clone size: NA; CDR3 length: 14; D gene: NA; J gene: TRBJ2-7; CDR3 protein: CASSPTQGNYEQYF; CDR3 DNA: TGTGCCAGCAGCCCTACCCAGGGGAACTACGAGCAGTACTTC
V gene: TRBV18; clone size: few; CDR3 length: 15; D gene: NA; J gene: TRBJ2-6; CDR3 protein: CASSPQGAGANVLTF; CDR3 DNA: TGTGCCAGCTCACCACAGGGGGCTGGGGCCAACGTCCTGACTTTC
V gene: TRBV7-3; clone size: NA; CDR3 length: 15; D gene: NA; J gene: TRBJ2-2; CDR3 protein: CASSSGSLGTGELFF; CDR3 DNA: TGTGCCAGCAGTTCCGGGAGCCTGGGTACCGGGGAGCTGTTTTTT
V gene: TRBV19; clone size: NA; CDR3 length: 16; D gene: NA; J gene: TRBJ1-6; CDR3 protein: CASRESFLSYNSPLHF; CDR3 DNA: TGTGCCAGTAGGGAGTCATTTCTCTCCTATAATTCACCCCTCCACTTT
V gene: TRBV19; clone size: few; CDR3 length: 15; D gene: NA; J gene: TRBJ1-1; CDR3 protein: CAGGVFSPGNTEAFF; CDR3 DNA: TGTGCCGGAGGGGTGTTCTCCCCGGGGAACACTGAAGCTTTCTTT
V gene: TRBV21-1; clone size: NA; CDR3 length: 15; D gene: NA; J gene: TRBJ2-3; CDR3 protein: CASSRARSRADTQYF; CDR3 DNA: TGTGCCAGCAGCAGGGCCCGATCGAGGGCAGATACGCAGTATTTT
V gene: TRBV27; clone size: NA; CDR3 length: 14; D gene: TRBD1; J gene: TRBJ1-6; CDR3 protein: CASSSGQNNSPLHF; CDR3 DNA: TGTGCCAGCAGTTCGGGACAGAATAATTCACCCCTCCACTTT
V gene: TRBV19; clone size: NA; CDR3 length: 13; D gene: NA; J gene: TRBJ2-1; CDR3 protein: CASSIASYNEQFF; CDR3 DNA: TGTGCCAGTAGTATAGCTTCCTACAATGAGCAGTTCTTC
V gene: TRBV9; clone size: NA; CDR3 length: 15; D gene: TRBD2; J gene: TRBJ2-3; CDR3 protein: CASSVGGLGTDTQYF; CDR3 DNA: TGTGCCAGCAGCGTAGGAGGACTAGGAACAGATACGCAGTATTTT
V gene: TRBV30; clone size: once; CDR3 length: 12; D gene: NA; J gene: TRBJ2-5; CDR3 protein: CAWSVIEETQYF; CDR3 DNA: TGTGCCTGGAGTGTAATTGAGGAGACCCAGTACTTC
V gene: TRBV7-2; clone size: NA; CDR3 length: 18; D gene: NA; J gene: TRBJ2-5; CDR3 protein: CASSLDWSGASRGETQYF; CDR3 DNA: TGTGCCAGCAGCTTAGATTGGTCTGGGGCGAGTAGGGGAGAGACCCAGTACTTC
V gene: TRBV6-1; clone size: NA; CDR3 length: 14; D gene: NA; J gene: TRBJ1-5; CDR3 protein: CASRVLGRNQPQHF; CDR3 DNA: TGTGCCAGCAGGGTTCTTGGGCGCAATCAGCCCCAGCATTTT
V gene: TRBV7-9; clone size: medium-sized; CDR3 length: 15; D gene: NA; J gene: TRBJ1-1; CDR3 protein: CASSFQTGFHTEAFF; CDR3 DNA: TGTGCCAGCAGCTTTCAGACGGGTTTTCACACTGAAGCTTTCTTT
V gene: TRBV9; clone size: NA; CDR3 length: 16; D gene: TRBD1; J gene: TRBJ2-2; CDR3 protein: CASSEDRGTLAGELFF; CDR3 DNA: TGTGCCAGCAGCGAGGACAGGGGGACCCTTGCCGGGGAGCTGTTTTTT
V gene: TRBV27; clone size: NA; CDR3 length: 15; D gene: TRBD1; J gene: TRBJ1-5; CDR3 protein: CASSPDRINNQPQHF; CDR3 DNA: TGTGCCAGCAGTCCGGACAGGATCAACAATCAGCCCCAGCATTTT
V gene: TRBV14; clone size: NA; CDR3 length: 12; D gene: NA; J gene: TRBJ1-2; CDR3 protein: CASSPSSYGYTF; CDR3 DNA: TGTGCCAGCAGCCCTTCGTCCTATGGCTACACCTTC
V gene: TRBV27; clone size: once; CDR3 length: 12; D gene: NA; J gene: TRBJ2-1; CDR3 protein: CATTGSVNEQFF; CDR3 DNA: TGTGCCACCACAGGGAGCGTCAATGAGCAGTTCTTC
V gene: TRBV29-1; clone size: NA; CDR3 length: 13; D gene: NA; J gene: TRBJ2-3; CDR3 protein: CSVELGATDTQYF; CDR3 DNA: TGCAGCGTTGAACTAGGGGCGACAGATACGCAGTATTTT
V gene: TRBV9; clone size: NA; CDR3 length: 14; D gene: NA; J gene: TRBJ2-1; CDR3 protein: CASSVSTKRDEQFF; CDR3 DNA: TGTGCCAGCAGCGTATCAACGAAGCGCGATGAGCAGTTCTTC